The sequence of this T cell receptor beta chain was determined in a study of human T cells and chemical hapten exposure (dated by TCRdb to about 2021). Background for the entire study: For sensitization, 2% DPC in acetone was applied to a roughly 2 cm by roughly 2 cm area of upper inner arm skin. Throughout the roughly 23-week study period, patients were also given weekly therapeutic DPC doses on the scalp. Patch tests used Finn chambers with 0.01% DPC on the upper back, scored after 6 days by International Contact Dermatitis Research Group standards. The patient cohort, mostly female, included alopecia areata with under or over 50% scalp involvement, alopecia totalis and alopecia universalis. Libraries were pooled for sequencing, and per-sample TCR yields varied mainly because of small differences in library volumes within the pool. Peripheral blood TCR repertoire changes were tracked in vivo in alopecia patients during primary and secondary sensitization to the hapten diphenylcyclopropenone (DPC). Blood was sampled from patients pre-sensitization (week 0) and at 2, 6 and about 24 weeks after DPC sensitization. For TCR sequencing, blood came from approximately 29 alopecia patients at anywhere from one to four time points (pre-sensitization, 2, 6 and 24 weeks). What the authors observed across the whole study: Significantly more large CDR3 similarity clusters were formed by expanded TCRs than by pre-sensitization or healthy control sets, consistent with antigen-driven responses. Because every patient had alopecia, a presumed autoimmune disease, the patients' immune response might differ from that of healthy individuals. Repeated subsampling changed both the strength of the expansion versus patch-test correlation and the threshold at which the correlation became significant. Patch test score was positively correlated with the number of PT1 expanded TCRs, with significance at thresholds 8, 16 and 32 but not at 4. DPC sensitization did not change how many TCRs were above 1 in 1000 frequency, and no evidence was found of alterations in global repertoire structure.

Receptor amplification or capture employed RACE. Sequenced on a NextSeq 500. During library preparation, unique molecular identifiers were attached to individual cDNA molecules so that TCRs could be counted in a quantitative, reproducible way. From each blood RNA sample, both TCR alpha and TCR beta chains were sequenced. The authors' analysis ran thus. Samples had a median of roughly 99,000 TCRs, with a range from roughly 23,224 to 700,000. The Decombinator software suite was used to annotate the V, J and CDR3 of the TCR reads. Every sample was subsampled to the same number of TCRs (28,000) for the PS versus PT1 abundance plots. TCRs were defined as expanded if absent before sensitization and observed at least eight times at the 2-week time point. TCRdb trimmed public reads at Q25 via fastp, called clones via MiXCR and kept in-frame beta chains. Entries are consolidated by CDR3 protein sequence, retaining the most common genes and DNA. Here the V and J calls rest on TCRdb's processing, not on the authors' analysis. This sample has 150,000 to 200,000 distinct CDR3 sequences in its table, and around 20% of those were observed once. The biggest ten clones account for under 7.5% of the sample.

The sample's time point, from its label and the paper: patch test 1, 2 weeks after DPC sensitization. In the paper's terms, the treatment or condition label means: therapeutic diphenylcyclopropenone sensitization with weekly scalp DPC. At each patch-test visit, blood was drawn before the patch test was applied. Eligible patients were aged 18 to 70, diagnosed with alopecia, deemed suitable for DPC therapy, and excluded if pregnant. Total RNA was isolated from unfractionated whole blood collected in Tempus Blood RNA tubes. As to this clonotype: The clone's antigen remains unknown. Base-call qualities are not available, and no considerably larger clone is one nucleotide away.

The germline V and J ends show losses of 4 bases and 0 bases respectively, and no gene match explains 4 bases of the junction. As encoded in the germline V gene, CDR1 is SGHRS while CDR2 is YFSETQ. The CDR3 starts with the cysteine, ends with the phenylalanine, and has 15 residues. Just the 45-base CDR3 DNA is kept, in frame starting at base 1. Rearrangement joined TRBV5-1 to TRBJ2-1; TRBD2 lines up with 7 middle nucleotides. Specimen: whole blood, collected in connection with sensitization to the hapten diphenylcyclopropenone (DPC). The sequence came from a woman between 45 and 60 years old with alopecia areata. Some clones in this sample may be carry-over from other donors' samples. The DNA sequence reads TGCGCCAGCAGCGGAGCGGGAATCTCCTACAATGAGCAGTTCTTC. Protein translation: CASSGAGISYNEQFF. The full variable domain, with segments outside the CDR3 supplied by the reference TRBV5-1 and TRBJ2-1 proteins, appears as KAGVTQTPRYLIKTRGQQVTLSCSPISGHRSVSWYQQTPGQGLQFLFEYFSETQRNKGNFPGRFSGRQFSNSRSEMNVSTLELGDSALYLCASSGAGISYNEQFFGPGTRLTVL.